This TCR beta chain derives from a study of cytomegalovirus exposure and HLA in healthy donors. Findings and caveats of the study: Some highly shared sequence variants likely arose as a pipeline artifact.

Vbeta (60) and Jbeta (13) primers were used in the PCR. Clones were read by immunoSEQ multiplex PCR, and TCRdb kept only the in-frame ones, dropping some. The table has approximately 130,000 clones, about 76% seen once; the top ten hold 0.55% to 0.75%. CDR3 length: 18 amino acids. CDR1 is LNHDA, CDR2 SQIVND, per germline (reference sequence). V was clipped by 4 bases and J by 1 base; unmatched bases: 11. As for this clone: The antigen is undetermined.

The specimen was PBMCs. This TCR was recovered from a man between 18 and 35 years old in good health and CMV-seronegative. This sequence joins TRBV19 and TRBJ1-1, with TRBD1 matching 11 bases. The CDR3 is CASSKRTGGLPRNTEAFF. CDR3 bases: TGTGCCAGTAGTAAACGGACAGGGGGCCTTCCGAGGAACACTGAAGCTTTCTTT.